The following is a T cell receptor beta chain sequence with its context. The antigen is unknown. Before the COVID-19 pandemic, during about 2011-2019, CD4+ T cells were taken from unexposed donors. CD4+ T cells were isolated from the cells after around 9 days of culture. Testing used SARS-CoV-2 S/N and four cold-coronavirus spikes on unexposed-donor CD4+ T cells, cells permitting. Here immunoSEQ multiplex PCR was the method, and the copy in TCRdb shows in-frame clones only, minus some. The sample lists about 26,000 clones, around 76% occurring once. This record comes from a study of CD4 T cells in relation to SARS-CoV-2 and coronaviruses. General study points: Each donor contributed either pre-pandemic or post-infection samples, not both. Crossreactive clones expanded significantly less to SARS-CoV-2 than monoreactive clones.

Trimming stripped 4 bases from V and 2 bases from J, with 8 bases between. From germline, CDR1 is MNHNY and CDR2 SVGAGI (reference sequence). The CDR3 is made up of 13 amino acids. This chain links TRBV6-6 with TRBJ1-2, with no clear D. The sequencing sample was made of CD4+ T cells from PBMCs, cultured in vitro. The source is a human donor in good health. The CDR3 here is CASSLVENYGYTF. The CDR3 DNA is TGTGCCAGCAGTTTAGTCGAGAACTATGGCTACACCTTC.